This is a list of T cell receptor beta chains from one sample in a study of cytotoxic CD8 clonotypes in ibrutinib-treated CLL. Here immunoSEQ multiplex PCR was the method, and the copy in TCRdb shows in-frame clones only, minus some. The repertoire holds over 140,000 clones, more than 70% seen once, with 7.5% to 8% in the top ten. The material was PBMCs, obtained after 36 months of ibrutinib treatment. These receptors were taken from a human donor with chronic lymphocytic leukemia. Each CDR3 is given with its conserved first and last residue. The order of the fields is D gene, V gene, J gene, clone size, CDR3 protein, CDR3 DNA. A D gene is named only where the DNA matches it firmly. Size tells how often a clone was seen (once, few, many) or the class of an expanded clone, and some rows leave it out.

d_gene: TRBD2
v_gene: TRBV15
j_gene: TRBJ2-1
abundance: -
CDR3aa: CATSRVLTSVDNEQFF
CDR3nt: TGTGCCACCAGCAGAGTGCTGACTAGCGTAGACAATGAGCAGTTCTTC

d_gene: TRBD1
v_gene: TRBV29-1
j_gene: TRBJ2-7
abundance: -
CDR3aa: CSVELGQDYEQYF
CDR3nt: TGCAGCGTTGAGCTGGGACAGGACTACGAGCAGTACTTC

d_gene: -
v_gene: TRBV11-2
j_gene: TRBJ2-7
abundance: once
CDR3aa: CASSSPGARFYEQYF
CDR3nt: TGTGCCAGCAGCTCGCCAGGGGCCCGATTCTACGAGCAGTACTTC

d_gene: -
v_gene: TRBV7-3
j_gene: TRBJ2-1
abundance: -
CDR3aa: CASSLETEQFF
CDR3nt: TGTGCCAGCAGCCTTGAAACCGAGCAGTTCTTC

d_gene: TRBD1
v_gene: TRBV6-6
j_gene: TRBJ1-6
abundance: -
CDR3aa: CASSNKQGWNSPLHF
CDR3nt: TGTGCCAGCAGTAACAAACAGGGGTGGAATTCACCCCTCCACTTT

d_gene: TRBD2
v_gene: TRBV4-1
j_gene: TRBJ2-1
abundance: -
CDR3aa: CASSQDRAGLAEDNEQFF
CDR3nt: TGCGCCAGCAGCCAAGATAGGGCCGGACTAGCGGAGGACAATGAGCAGTTCTTC

d_gene: -
v_gene: TRBV10-3
j_gene: TRBJ2-7
abundance: -
CDR3aa: CAISEVLGYEQYF
CDR3nt: TGTGCCATCAGTGAGGTATTGGGGTACGAGCAGTACTTC

d_gene: TRBD2
v_gene: TRBV10-1
j_gene: TRBJ2-1
abundance: -
CDR3aa: CASSLTSGSHEQFF
CDR3nt: TGCGCCAGCAGTCTGACTAGCGGGAGTCATGAGCAGTTCTTC

d_gene: -
v_gene: TRBV4-2
j_gene: TRBJ2-1
abundance: -
CDR3aa: CASSPMANYNEQFF
CDR3nt: TGTGCCAGCAGCCCAATGGCGAACTACAATGAGCAGTTCTTC

d_gene: -
v_gene: TRBV11-2
j_gene: TRBJ2-1
abundance: -
CDR3aa: CASSFGQRENSYNEQFF
CDR3nt: TGTGCCAGCAGCTTCGGACAAAGAGAAAACTCCTACAATGAGCAGTTCTTC

d_gene: -
v_gene: TRBV4-2
j_gene: TRBJ2-7
abundance: -
CDR3aa: CASSQDRGHSSYEQYF
CDR3nt: TGTGCCAGCAGCCAAGATCGGGGACATAGCTCCTACGAGCAGTACTTC

d_gene: -
v_gene: TRBV28
j_gene: TRBJ1-5
abundance: few
CDR3aa: CASSPTLDSNQPQHF
CDR3nt: TGTGCCAGCAGTCCTACTTTGGATAGCAATCAGCCCCAGCATTTT

d_gene: -
v_gene: TRBV21-1
j_gene: TRBJ1-5
abundance: -
CDR3aa: CASSNPGTGEGNQPQHF
CDR3nt: TGTGCCAGCAGCAATCCCGGGACAGGGGAGGGGAATCAGCCCCAGCATTTT

d_gene: -
v_gene: TRBV19
j_gene: TRBJ2-2
abundance: -
CDR3aa: CASTLMGWTGELFF
CDR3nt: TGTGCCAGTACCTTGATGGGCTGGACCGGGGAGCTGTTTTTT

d_gene: -
v_gene: TRBV11-3
j_gene: TRBJ2-3
abundance: once
CDR3aa: CASSLLADPTDTQYF
CDR3nt: TGTGCCAGCAGCTTGTTAGCGGACCCCACAGATACGCAGTATTTT

d_gene: TRBD1
v_gene: TRBV28
j_gene: TRBJ1-5
abundance: -
CDR3aa: CASSLAGTGISVQHF
CDR3nt: TGTGCCAGCAGTTTGGCCGGGACAGGGATTTCGGTCCAGCATTTT

d_gene: -
v_gene: TRBV28
j_gene: TRBJ1-2
abundance: -
CDR3aa: CASSLPQSGYTF
CDR3nt: TGTGCCAGCAGTTTACCCCAGAGCGGCTACACCTTC

d_gene: -
v_gene: TRBV30
j_gene: TRBJ1-1
abundance: once
CDR3aa: CAWSVDTEAFF
CDR3nt: TGTGCCTGGAGTGTAGACACTGAAGCTTTCTTT

d_gene: -
v_gene: TRBV7-6
j_gene: TRBJ1-2
abundance: -
CDR3aa: CASSLAQTGYGYTF
CDR3nt: TGTGCCAGCAGCTTAGCGCAGACAGGCTATGGCTACACCTTC

d_gene: TRBD2
v_gene: TRBV7-9
j_gene: TRBJ2-3
abundance: -
CDR3aa: CASSLVVGLVKSSTDTQYF
CDR3nt: TGTGCCAGCAGCTTAGTTGTCGGACTAGTGAAATCCAGCACAGATACGCAGTATTTT

d_gene: -
v_gene: TRBV18
j_gene: TRBJ2-5
abundance: -
CDR3aa: CASSPLRGLETQYF
CDR3nt: TGTGCCAGCTCACCACTTCGGGGATTGGAGACCCAGTACTTC

d_gene: TRBD2
v_gene: TRBV5-4
j_gene: TRBJ2-1
abundance: -
CDR3aa: CASSLPLAGTYNEQFF
CDR3nt: TGTGCCAGCAGCTTGCCCCTAGCGGGAACTTACAATGAGCAGTTCTTC

d_gene: -
v_gene: TRBV6-1
j_gene: TRBJ2-7
abundance: -
CDR3aa: CAIRGQGKAYEQYF
CDR3nt: TGTGCCATCAGAGGGCAGGGAAAAGCCTACGAGCAGTACTTC

d_gene: -
v_gene: TRBV11-3
j_gene: TRBJ2-7
abundance: -
CDR3aa: CASSLDGSSYEQYF
CDR3nt: TGTGCCAGCAGCTTAGACGGGAGCTCCTACGAGCAGTACTTC

d_gene: -
v_gene: TRBV6-6
j_gene: TRBJ1-1
abundance: -
CDR3aa: CASRTDGREAFF
CDR3nt: TGTGCCAGCAGGACTGACGGCCGAGAAGCTTTCTTT

d_gene: TRBD2
v_gene: TRBV6-4
j_gene: TRBJ2-1
abundance: -
CDR3aa: CASSERLGGRVGEQFF
CDR3nt: TGTGCCAGCAGTGAGAGACTGGGCGGGAGGGTTGGTGAGCAGTTCTTC

d_gene: TRBD1
v_gene: TRBV5-4
j_gene: TRBJ1-6
abundance: few
CDR3aa: CASRVQGFNNSPLHF
CDR3nt: TGTGCCAGCAGGGTACAGGGGTTTAACAATTCACCCCTCCACTTT

d_gene: -
v_gene: TRBV6-4
j_gene: TRBJ2-1
abundance: -
CDR3aa: CASSDNQRYAEQFF
CDR3nt: TGTGCCAGCAGTGACAACCAGAGGTACGCTGAGCAGTTCTTC

d_gene: TRBD2
v_gene: TRBV7-9
j_gene: TRBJ2-5
abundance: -
CDR3aa: CASSRGLAEETQYF
CDR3nt: TGTGCCAGCAGCCGGGGACTAGCAGAAGAGACCCAGTACTTC

d_gene: -
v_gene: TRBV10-3
j_gene: TRBJ2-6
abundance: -
CDR3aa: CATRGSGANVLTF
CDR3nt: TGTGCCACGCGTGGCTCTGGGGCCAACGTCCTGACTTTC

d_gene: TRBD1
v_gene: TRBV11-1
j_gene: TRBJ2-1
abundance: few
CDR3aa: CASSRQGVEQFF
CDR3nt: TGTGCCAGCAGCAGACAGGGAGTTGAGCAGTTCTTC

d_gene: -
v_gene: TRBV5-8
j_gene: TRBJ1-5
abundance: once
CDR3aa: CASSLEGGLGQPQHF
CDR3nt: TGTGCCAGCAGCTTGGAGGGGGGGCTGGGACAGCCCCAGCATTTT

d_gene: -
v_gene: TRBV5-1
j_gene: TRBJ1-1
abundance: few
CDR3aa: CASSLDRQMNTEAFF
CDR3nt: TGCGCCAGCAGCTTGGATAGACAGATGAACACTGAAGCTTTCTTT

d_gene: -
v_gene: TRBV6-1
j_gene: TRBJ2-2
abundance: -
CDR3aa: CASSELGRGAGELFF
CDR3nt: TGTGCCAGCAGTGAACTTGGCAGGGGGGCCGGGGAGCTGTTTTTT

d_gene: -
v_gene: TRBV10-3
j_gene: TRBJ1-5
abundance: -
CDR3aa: CAISSQGGVGDSNQPQHF
CDR3nt: TGTGCCATCAGTTCTCAGGGAGGGGTGGGGGATAGCAATCAGCCCCAGCATTTT